One T cell receptor (beta chain) is described in this entry. Original analysis: By means of reference gene primer amplification, nucleated cell counts were estimated. Profiled with immunoSEQ multiplex PCR; TCRdb holds only in-frame clones, not every one. V and J calls and clone size follow that table, whereas D and trimming were derived from the DNA. The table has roughly 200,000 clones, over 70% seen once. This CDR3 contains 15 residues. Germline V lookup: CDR1 MGHRA, CDR2 YSYEKL. V lost 4 bases to trimming and J lost 1 base; unmatched junction nucleotides: 5. This sample was taken from a study of blood T cell repertoires in COVID-19. Study-level information: There were acute and convalescent COVID-19 samples, and they came from the United States, Italy and Spain. Sources were T cells, B-cell-depleted T cells, or PBMCs; the material itself was cDNA or gDNA.

The receptor's source is a man aged 35-49 years with active or convalescent COVID-19. The sample comprised peripheral blood. The chain joins TRBV4-1 to TRBJ1-2, with TRBD1 matching over 8 bases. The CDR3 is CASSPGTGRNYGYTF. The CDR3 nucleotides read TGCGCCAGCAGCCCCGGGACAGGACGTAACTATGGCTACACCTTC.